The T cell receptor beta chain described here comes from a study of glioma-infiltrating T cells after dendritic cell vaccination. Overall study: Treatment, given 2003 to 2012, was autologous tumor lysate-pulsed dendritic cell vaccination.

The CDR3 spans 16 residues. V was pared by 3 bases and J by 2 bases, with 5 bases of the junction left unmatched. From germline, CDR1 is SGHNT and CDR2 YYREEE (reference sequence). Only patients with spare fresh-frozen tumor and over two years of follow-up were included. Primers: 60 V beta forward and 13 J beta reverse. Only in-frame clones appear in the TCRdb table, and some are missing; sequencing was by immunoSEQ multiplex PCR. The sample consists of under 100,000 clones, more than 70% of them appearing once. Notes on the study in general: Survival was not directly related to TCR clonality in these patients.

This clone was seen only a few times. Its antigen remains unidentified. The V gene is TRBV5-4, the J gene TRBJ2-1; 10 positions match TRBD2. This sample comprised blood, obtained before dendritic cell vaccination. The clonotype was recovered from a human donor with glioblastoma. Written as DNA, the CDR3 is TGTGCCAGCAGCTCTAAACTAGCGGGGCCCTACAATGAGCAGTTCTTC. Protein sequence: CASSSKLAGPYNEQFF.